These 32 T cell receptor beta chains came from one sample sequenced in a study of blood T cell repertoires in COVID-19. Generated by immunoSEQ multiplex PCR, the TCRdb table keeps only in-frame clones and is missing some. This repertoire shows approximately 300,000 clones, more than 85% found once; its top ten account for about 18%. The specimen was PBMCs or T cells enriched from blood (not recorded which). These TCRs come from a woman aged 25 to 39 who had recovered from COVID-19.

This chain links TRBV13 with TRBJ1-2; TRBD1 agrees at 7 bases. Germline-derived CDR1 and CDR2 are PRHDT and FYEKMQ (reference sequence). V lost 7 bases, J lost 6 bases, and 11 bases stayed unmatched. This CDR3 comprises 14 residues. CDR3 sequence: CASTSRQGLNGYTF. In DNA, the CDR3 is TGTGCCAGCACCTCGCGACAGGGATTAAATGGCTACACCTTC.

The CDR3 region is CSASEGTRGSAFF. Here the CDR3 DNA reads TGCAGTGCTAGTGAGGGGACTCGGGGTTCTGCTTTCTTT. This chain links TRBV20-1 with TRBJ1-1; D perhaps matches TRBD1 (5 bases). CDR3 length equals 13 residues. Germline V gene data show CDR1 as DFQATT and CDR2 as SNEGSKA (reference sequence). Trimming pared 3 bases from V and 11 bases from J, leaving 19 bases between.

Only one count was recorded for this clone. The chain uses TRBV28 and TRBJ1-2; tentative D call: TRBD1 (5 bases). Looked up from germline, CDR1 is MDHEN and CDR2 is SYDVKM. V lost 1 base and J 2 bases, leaving 8 bases between the germline ends. The length of the CDR3 is 14 residues. CDR3 amino acids: CASSLSGGNYGYTF. The CDR3 nucleotides read TGTGCCAGCAGTTTATCGGGGGGGAACTATGGCTACACCTTC.

V usage is TRBV30 and J usage is TRBJ1-2; possibly TRBD1 for D (5 bases). The CDR3 has 14 residues. V dropped 5 bases and J dropped 7 bases, with 20 bases sitting between them. Germline values: CDR1 GTSNPN, CDR2 SVGIG (reference sequence). The CDR3 DNA follows: TGTGCCTGGGCCCGGGGAGCCTGGAGGGGTGGCTACACCTTC. Translated: CAWARGAWRGGYTF.

The chain is built from TRBV27 and TRBJ2-1, with a tentative D call TRBD2 (5 bases). V was clipped by 1 base and J by 4 bases, with 8 bases between them. This CDR3 is 14 amino acids long. Looked up from germline, CDR1 is MNHEY and CDR2 is SMNVEV (reference sequence). The CDR3 DNA sequence: TGTGCCAGCAGTTTATTTTCGGGATACAATGAGCAGTTCTTC. Its translation: CASSLFSGYNEQFF.

This clone has a single count. The chain has TRBV5-1 and TRBJ1-6; 8 bases are a match to TRBD1. Germline values: CDR1 SGHRS, CDR2 YFSETQ. This CDR3 spans 14 amino acids. V lost 5 bases to trimming and J lost 8 bases; unmatched junction nucleotides: 6. CDR3 region: CASSGDRSDSPLHF. CDR3 nucleotide sequence: TGCGCCAGCAGTGGGGACAGGTCAGATTCACCCCTCCACTTT.

The rearrangement links TRBV3-1 (or the pseudogene TRBV3-2) to TRBJ2-1; the D is unclear. Germline CDR1 and CDR2: LGHDT and YNNKEL (reference sequence). The CDR3 runs 15 residues. Trimming shortened V by 1 base and J by 3 bases, and 10 bases separated the two germline ends. The CDR3 loop reads CASSQVSLLYNEQFF. DNA of the CDR3: TGTGCCAGCAGCCAAGTGAGTCTACTCTACAATGAGCAGTTCTTC.

The chain combines TRBV4-1 with TRBJ1-2; TRBD1 aligns across 10 bases. The V segment lost 3 bases and the J segment 5 bases; nucleotides outside the gene matches: 6. This CDR3 has 15 amino acids. Looked up from germline, CDR1 is MGHRA and CDR2 is YSYEKL. The CDR3 sequence is CASSQGTGVPYGYTF. For the CDR3, the DNA is TGCGCCAGCAGCCAGGGGACAGGGGTGCCATATGGCTACACCTTC.

The chain uses TRBV19 and TRBJ1-5; D possibly corresponds to TRBD1 (6 bases). This CDR3 is built from 14 residues. Between the trimmed V and J ends, which lost 6 bases and 3 bases, there was a span of 12 bases. Germline-derived CDR1 and CDR2 are LNHDA and SQIVND (reference sequence). DNA of the CDR3: TGTGCCAGTAGGCACAGGGAGCCCAATCAGCCCCAGCATTTT. This codes for CASRHREPNQPQHF.

The chain is built from TRBV14 and TRBJ2-1; D perhaps matches TRBD2 (6 bases). The V end lost 0 bases, the J end lost 0 bases, and 12 bases lay between the germline ends. Per germline, CDR1 SGHDN and CDR2 FVKESK. This CDR3 region has 17 residues. CDR3 protein: CASSQDWDWSSYNEQFF. The DNA for the CDR3 is TGTGCCAGCAGCCAAGATTGGGACTGGAGCTCCTACAATGAGCAGTTCTTC.

CDR3 bases: TGTGCCAGCAATCCCAGCCATGCGGGAGAAGACGAAGCTTTCTTT. This sequence encodes CASNPSHAGEDEAFF. The chain is built from TRBV28 and TRBJ1-1; the D is unclear. V lost 7 bases, J lost 8 bases, and 23 bases lay in between. The CDR3 sequence is 15 residues long. From germline, CDR1 is MDHEN and CDR2 SYDVKM.

This chain connects TRBV15 to TRBJ2-3, with TRBD2 matching over 12 bases. Germline trimming cut 5 bases from V and 2 bases from J; bases unmatched to any gene: 5. Per germline, CDR1 LNHNV and CDR2 YYDKDF (reference sequence). This CDR3 is 16 amino acids long. CDR3 nucleotides: TGTGCCACCAGCCCCCGGACTAGCGGGATCACAGATACGCAGTATTTT. This translates into CATSPRTSGITDTQYF.

V and J are TRBV28 and TRBJ2-3, with 7 bases identical to TRBD1. J lost 6 bases, V lost 5 bases, and 14 bases had no gene match. Germline V lookup: CDR1 MDHEN, CDR2 SYDVKM. The CDR3 extends over 16 amino acids. CDR3 protein: CASSLRDSAWSDTQYF. CDR3 coding DNA: TGTGCCAGCAGTCTCCGGGACAGTGCATGGTCGGATACGCAGTATTTT.

V is TRBV5-1 and J is TRBJ1-1; TRBD1 aligns across 7 bases. The ends lost 1 base at V and 1 base at J; junction bases unmatched: 4. This CDR3 region has 15 residues. In germline, CDR1 is SGHRS, CDR2 YFSETQ. CDR3 nucleotides: TGCGCCAGCAGCTTGTTGGCAGGGGGGAACACTGAAGCTTTCTTT. It specifies CASSLLAGGNTEAFF.

The chain joins TRBV7-2 to TRBJ2-7; D not resolved. CDR3 length equals 14 residues. V dropped 2 bases and J dropped 0 bases, with 8 bases sitting between them. Germline V gene lookup returns CDR1 SGHTA and CDR2 FQGNSA. CDR3 region: CASSLSASSYEQYF. The DNA for the CDR3 is TGTGCCAGCAGCTTATCTGCTAGCTCCTACGAGCAGTACTTC.

This clone came up once. The CDR3 sequence is CASSLRWGELFF. CDR3 DNA sequence: TGTGCCAGCAGCTTGCGGTGGGGGGAGCTGTTTTTT. This chain connects TRBV5-6 to TRBJ2-2; no firm D call. V was shortened by 1 base and J by 8 bases, with 6 bases between the two germline ends. The V gene's germline CDR1 is SGHDT and CDR2 YYEEEE. This CDR3 spans 12 amino acids.

The gene calls are TRBV27 and TRBJ2-1; 15 bases are shared with TRBD2. The germline V gene encodes CDR1 MNHEY and CDR2 SMNVEV (reference sequence). The ends lost 2 bases at V and 9 bases at J; junction bases unmatched: 8. This CDR3 is 17 amino acids long. The CDR3 loop reads CASSLTRTSGRDGEQFF. The CDR3 nucleotides read TGTGCCAGCAGTTTAACACGGACTAGCGGGAGGGATGGTGAGCAGTTCTTC.

J is TRBJ2-2 and V is TRBV7-8, with 7 bases fitting TRBD2. The trim removed 7 bases at V and 4 bases at J, leaving 6 bases unmatched. This CDR3 contains 14 residues. Germline CDR1 is SGHVS and CDR2 is FQNEAQ. CDR3 residues: CASKISGFTGELFF. CDR3 sequence (DNA): TGTGCCAGCAAGATTAGCGGGTTCACCGGGGAGCTGTTTTTT.

The chain joins TRBV5-4 to TRBJ2-2, with D unresolved. The V and J ends lost 0 bases and 3 bases respectively, with 6 bases between them. Germline loops: CDR1 SGHNT, CDR2 YYREEE (reference sequence). CDR3 length: 14 amino acids. The CDR3 nucleotides are TGTGCCAGCAGCTTGGTTTCAGACACCGGGGAGCTGTTTTTT. Translated: CASSLVSDTGELFF.

V is TRBV7-9 and J is TRBJ1-2; TRBD1 aligns across 7 bases. Germline V gene sequence: CDR1 SEHNR, CDR2 FQNEAQ (reference sequence). The CDR3 spans 13 residues. V shed 5 bases and J 9 bases; nucleotides not matched to a gene: 9. CDR3 nucleotides: TGTGCCAGCAGCGAAAACCCGGACAGGAGCTACACCTTC. It codes for CASSENPDRSYTF.

The chain is built from TRBV11-2 and TRBJ2-6; D is perhaps TRBD1 (6 bases). The CDR3 has 16 amino acids. Germline assignment: CDR1 SGHAT and CDR2 FQNNGV. Deletions cut 5 bases from V and 4 bases from J, with 15 bases between. Written as DNA, the CDR3 is TGTGCCAGCAGCACAAGAACAGGGATAGGGGCCAACGTCCTGACTTTC. As protein: CASSTRTGIGANVLTF. The variable domain in full, with the rest retrieved from reference TRBV11-2 and TRBJ2-6, is EAGVAQSPRYKIIEKRQSVAFWCNPISGHATLYWYQQILGQGPKLLIQFQNNGVVDDSQLPKDRFSAERLKGVDSTLKIQPAKLEDSAVYLCASSTRTGIGANVLTFGAGSRLTVL.

The chain joins TRBV4-3 to TRBJ1-1; a possible D gene is TRBD1 (5 bases). Germline V lookup: CDR1 LGHNA, CDR2 YSLEER. Trimming took 1 base from V and 4 from J, leaving 13 bases between them. The CDR3 runs 15 residues. For the CDR3, the DNA is TGCGCCAGCAGCCAAGCCCCACTCGGGGGCACTGAAGCTTTCTTT. It specifies CASSQAPLGGTEAFF.

Worth noting for this clone: Compared with germline, one end of the junction differs, possibly owing to a read error. The chain is built from TRBV7-7 and TRBJ2-5; 11 bases agree with TRBD1. CDR3 length: 15 residues. Germline-derived CDR1 and CDR2 are SSHAT and FNYEAQ (reference sequence). The CDR3, as DNA: TGTGCTAGCAGCCGCGGGACAGGGGGAAAAGAGACCCAGTACTTC. Amino acid sequence: CASSRGTGGKETQYF.

This chain joins TRBV4-1 and TRBJ2-1, with 10 bases aligning to TRBD2. This CDR3 is built from 16 residues. The germline V gene has CDR1 MGHRA and CDR2 YSYEKL. V lost 6 bases, J lost 4 bases, and 9 bases stayed unmatched. The CDR3 DNA reads as TGCGCCAGCAGTGAAGAGCGGGAGGGCCTGTACAATGAGCAGTTCTTC. Translating gives CASSEEREGLYNEQFF.

The gene calls are TRBV27 and TRBJ1-2; 11 bases line up with TRBD1. The CDR3 is 14 amino acids. Germline assignment: CDR1 MNHEY and CDR2 SMNVEV (reference sequence). Trimming at V came to 6 bases and at J to 4 bases, leaving 4 bases not matched to a gene. CDR3 sequence: CASRWGQGGYGYTF. CDR3 sequence (DNA): TGTGCCAGCAGGTGGGGACAGGGGGGCTATGGCTACACCTTC.

The chain recombines TRBV9 with TRBJ2-2; a possible D gene is TRBD1 (6 bases). The CDR3 contains 13 residues. CDR1 and CDR2 (germline): SGDLS, YYNGEE. Between the trimmed V and J ends, which lost 2 bases and 6 bases, there was a span of 8 bases. CDR3 protein: CASSVGQSGELFF. CDR3 DNA: TGTGCCAGCAGCGTCGGACAGTCCGGGGAGCTGTTTTTT.

About this clone: The identical CDR3 is also encoded by other nucleotide sequences in the sample. The CDR3 region is CASSSGQGPYGYTF. The CDR3 region has the DNA TGTGCCAGCAGTTCAGGACAGGGCCCTTATGGCTACACCTTC. The rearrangement links TRBV28 to TRBJ1-2; 8 bases line up with TRBD1. The V segment lost 4 bases and the J segment 5 bases; nucleotides outside the gene matches: 6. Looked up from germline, CDR1 is MDHEN and CDR2 is SYDVKM. CDR3 length: 14 amino acids.

The chain joins TRBV4-2 to TRBJ2-1, with 8 positions matching TRBD2. Unmatched junction bases numbered 9, after V lost 4 bases and J lost 1 base. The length of the CDR3 is 17 residues. The V gene's germline CDR1 is LGHNA and CDR2 YNFKEQ. CDR3 sequence reads: CASSPLGGRQSYNEQFF. The CDR3 DNA reads TGTGCCAGCAGCCCCCTAGGCGGGAGGCAATCCTACAATGAGCAGTTCTTC.

This chain links TRBV14 with TRBJ2-5, with D uncertain. V lost 4 bases and J 1 base, leaving 7 bases between the germline ends. This CDR3 spans 13 amino acids. The germline V gene encodes CDR1 SGHDN and CDR2 FVKESK. The CDR3 sequence is CASSLVLQETQYF. The CDR3, as DNA: TGTGCCAGCAGCCTAGTTCTCCAAGAGACCCAGTACTTC.

The chain joins TRBV11-2 to TRBJ2-4; 9 bases line up with TRBD2. The CDR3 consists of 17 residues. The germline CDR1 and CDR2 sequences are SGHAT and FQNNGV. The V and J ends lost 1 base and 1 base, in that order; junction bases with no gene match: 5. CDR3: CASSLVAGGLAKNIQYF. The CDR3 DNA is TGTGCCAGCAGCTTAGTCGCGGGAGGGTTGGCCAAAAACATTCAGTACTTC.

This clone appeared once. The chain is built from TRBV2 and TRBJ1-2, with D possibly TRBD1 on 5 matching bases. Germline V gives CDR1 SNHLY, CDR2 FYNNEI. Trimming stripped 2 bases from V and 8 bases from J, with 15 bases between. The CDR3 has 14 amino acids. The CDR3 DNA is TGTGCCAGCAGTGAACTGGAGGGAGGGACCGGCTACACCTTC. Translated, it gives CASSELEGGTGYTF.

The chain has TRBV7-3 and TRBJ2-3, with TRBD1 identical over 9 bases. Per germline, CDR1 SGHTA and CDR2 FQGTGA. The trim removed 3 bases at V and 5 bases at J, leaving 3 bases unmatched. CDR3 length: 14 amino acids. For the CDR3, the DNA is TGTGCCAGCAGCTTTACAGGGGGCAGAGATACGCAGTATTTT. This encodes CASSFTGGRDTQYF.